This T cell receptor beta chain comes out of a study of circulating CD8 cells and anti-PD-1 response in melanoma. This clonotype is termed medium-sized. The QIAseq Immune Repertoire TCR panel built the libraries from roughly 15 ng of total RNA. TCRdb re-derived calls from the reads in MiXCR, one entry per CDR3 protein. The data hold 400 to 600 distinct CDR3 sequences, with approximately 10% observed a single time. Four subsets defined by PD-1 and/or TIGIT were sorted from live CD3+CD8+TCRalphabeta+ cells. This sequence originates from a human donor with melanoma. The specimen was CD8+ T cells from PBMCs, collected at baseline or after one month of anti-PD-1 therapy (not recorded which).

CDR3 nucleotide sequence: TGCAGTGCTAGAGTTCTAGCGGGGAAACCGCACGAGACCCAGTACTTC. This sequence encodes CSARVLAGKPHETQYF. The chain couples TRBV20-1 to TRBJ2-5, with 9 bases lining up with TRBD2. The ends lost 1 base at V and 5 bases at J; junction bases unmatched: 11. Germline V gives CDR1 DFQATT, CDR2 SNEGSKA (reference sequence). This CDR3 is built from 16 residues.